Below are 2 T cell receptor beta chains sequenced from a single sample in a study of blood T cells in healthy people across ages. Together with a sample-barcoded 5' primer, a J-beta primer mix was included in a second PCR lasting about 7 to 12 cycles. TCRdb used MiXCR to reprocess the 5' RACE reads, holding one entry per CDR3 protein. The data contain more than 450,000 distinct CDR3 sequences, approximately 26% of them seen just once; the ten biggest clones take up 3.6%. These records were also assigned to another study, of T cells of mothers and their children.

The sequenced material came from blood. Every receptor here comes from a boy younger than 10 in good health.

This clonotype was seen a few times. The chain combines TRBV7-2 with TRBJ2-4; D perhaps matches TRBD2 (5 bases). Germline loops: CDR1 SGHTA, CDR2 FQGNSA. V was pared by 1 base and J by 1 base, with 11 bases between. The CDR3 is made up of 16 amino acids. The CDR3 sequence: CASSLGSGNAKNIQYF. In DNA form, the CDR3 reads TGTGCCAGCAGCTTAGGTTCCGGGAACGCCAAAAACATTCAGTACTTC.

This clonotype was seen only a few times. This sequence joins TRBV7-9 and TRBJ2-5; 7 bases align to TRBD1. This CDR3 region has 13 residues. CDR1 and CDR2 from the germline V gene are SEHNR and FQNEAQ (reference sequence). Trimming took 6 bases from V and 11 from J; bases not matched to a gene: 12. The CDR3 DNA reads TGTGCCAGCAGACCAGACAGGGTCGGTGAGCAGTACTTC. Translated, it gives CASRPDRVGEQYF.